This T cell receptor (beta chain) stems from a study of tumor and adjacent non-tumor tissue in lung cancer (dated by TCRdb to the late 2010s). Describing the broader study: The cohort included eleven to twelve adenocarcinoma, 2 squamous cell carcinoma and 1 small cell lung cancer patients. The 15 or so patients were aged roughly 30 to 85 years, included 10 men and 5 women, and had TNM stage I to III disease. Sequencing produced some 130,000,000 productive TCRbeta reads in total, an average of approximately 4.5 million reads per sample. Bulk TCRbeta repertoires were compared between lung tumor tissue and matched distant non-tumor lung tissue obtained from under 18 lung cancer patients. More than 25 paired specimens, one tumor and one normal lung sample per patient, were profiled by TCRbeta CDR3 sequencing.

As encoded in the germline V gene, CDR1 is SGHAT while CDR2 is FQNNGV. The CDR3 spans 15 residues, from the cysteine through the phenylalanine. Only the CDR3 DNA is retained, 45 bases long and in frame from the first base. The library was made by multiplex PCR. The sequencer was an Illumina HiSeq 2500. TCRbeta libraries were constructed through three rounds of nested PCR with primers (Table S4) according to protocols adapted from ARM-PCR. Before sequencing, PCR products of 200-500 bp were excised from the gel and purified with the QIAquick gel extraction kit. Per the original workflow: Trimmomatic was used to clean the reads, FLASH merged the cleaned reads into complete CDR3 sequences, and MiTCR assigned the sequences to V(D)J germline segments. VDJtools was used to compute clonal diversity as the inverse Simpson's index. In-frame sequences without a premature stop codon were defined as productive reads. The raw public data were reprocessed by TCRdb itself: fastp quality trimming at Q25, MiXCR clonotype calling, in-frame beta chains only. Each entry merges the rows of one CDR3 protein and shows their most common DNA and genes. These V and J calls derive from TCRdb rather than the authors' analysis. The table for this sample lists under 150,000 distinct CDR3 sequences; 66% of them were counted only once. The top ten constitute over 10% of the sample.

RNA was isolated from bulk unsorted tissue, and RNA quality was assessed with a NanoDrop ND-1000 and an Agilent 2100. All donors had newly diagnosed lung cancer, had not received prior chemotherapy, and were admitted for thoracic surgery in China between August and November 2014. Anyone who had undergone radiotherapy or chemotherapy before, or who had another cancer at the same time, was left out of the study. Surgical tissue pieces of 1-2 cm3 were preserved in RNAlater solution and were kept at -80 degrees C until use. General conclusions and limits of the study: Peripheral blood was not sequenced, so blood TCRbeta repertoires were not examined in the lung cancer patients of the study. Neither the sequencing platform nor unique molecular identifiers are named or mentioned anywhere in the methods. TCR diversity was significantly higher in younger patients, and greater tumor TCR diversity was associated with shorter overall survival and shorter disease-free survival. A significantly larger cumulative share of the repertoire was made up by the top 100 clones in normal lung than in tumor tissue. With only around 16 patients in the cohort, the authors noted that larger samples and more detailed clinical data are needed. TCR diversity (inverse Simpson) was significantly higher in tumor than in normal lung tissue (around 450 vs 150, P = 0.0075, Mann-Whitney U test).

A word on this clonotype: Its antigen target is currently unknown. A junction boundary mismatches the germline segment, possibly from a read error.

The rearranged chain carries TRBV11-2 and TRBJ2-1; 8 middle bases align to TRBD2. The sequencing input was lung tumor tissue. The sequence derives from a man aged 25-40 years with non-small cell lung cancer. In nucleotides, the sequence is TGTGTCAGCAGCTTCTCCAGCGGGAGCGCGAATGAGCGGTTCTTC. The translation is CVSSFSSGSANERFF.